The 21 T cell receptor beta chains given below trace back to one sample, sequenced in a study of shared clonotypes between healthy human individuals. Sequencing used immunoSEQ multiplex PCR; TCRdb keeps in-frame clones, though not all of them. The sample lists 2 million to 2.5 million clones; approximately 96% were seen once. The specimen sequenced was naive CD4+ T cells sorted from blood. Subset specified: CD45RA+ positively selected. These receptors all stem from a young man in good health.

This rearrangement joins TRBV10-2 to TRBJ1-4, with TRBD1 matching over 9 bases. J lost 3 bases, V lost 6 bases, and 5 bases had no gene match. Looked up from germline, CDR1 is WSHSY and CDR2 is SAAADI. The CDR3 spans 15 residues. DNA for the CDR3: TGCGCCAGCAGCTCACAGGGGGCGTCTAATGAAAAACTGTTTTTT. Its protein product is CASSSQGASNEKLFF.

The genes are TRBV7-9 and TRBJ1-4; D unclear. Trimming stripped 2 bases from V and 10 bases from J, with 17 bases between. Germline lookup yields CDR1 SEHNR and CDR2 FQNEAQ (reference sequence). CDR3 length: 15 amino acids. The CDR3 spells CASSLKSEAIGKLFF. The CDR3, as DNA: TGTGCCAGCAGCTTAAAATCCGAGGCGATAGGAAAACTGTTTTTT.

This rearrangement joins TRBV30 to TRBJ1-1; D gene ambiguous. The germline CDR1 and CDR2 sequences are GTSNPN and SVGIG (reference sequence). With 3 bases removed from V and 0 bases from J, the gap between germline ends came to 8 bases. This CDR3 comprises 13 residues. The CDR3 loop reads CAWRNTVNTEAFF. DNA for the CDR3: TGTGCCTGGAGGAATACAGTGAACACTGAAGCTTTCTTT.

Remarks on this clone: Different DNA sequences within this sample yield the same CDR3. The chain uses TRBV5-1 and TRBJ1-5, with D perhaps matching TRBD1 (6 bases). The CDR3 extends over 15 amino acids. Germline V gene data show CDR1 as SGHRS and CDR2 as YFSETQ. V lost 4 bases and J 2 bases, leaving 13 bases between the germline ends. For the CDR3, the DNA is TGCGCCAGCAGCCTGGAGGGGGGCGGCAATCAGCCCCAGCATTTT. Protein: CASSLEGGGNQPQHF.

The CDR3 DNA is TGTGCCAGCAGCCAAGGAGGTAAACCCAATTCACCCCTCCACTTT. Amino acid sequence: CASSQGGKPNSPLHF. V usage is TRBV14 and J usage is TRBJ1-6; no definite D call. V was pared by 1 base and J by 7 bases, with 11 bases between. The CDR3 is 15 residues long. Germline V gives CDR1 SGHDN, CDR2 FVKESK.

This clone is a singleton in its sample. This chain joins TRBV19 and TRBJ1-1, with D tentatively TRBD1 (5 bases). Deletions cut 4 bases from V and 5 bases from J, with 17 bases between. Germline assignment: CDR1 LNHDA and CDR2 SQIVND (reference sequence). The CDR3 loop spans 15 amino acids. This CDR3 is CASSNQGGIWTEAFF. CDR3 bases: TGTGCCAGTAGTAACCAGGGAGGTATTTGGACTGAAGCTTTCTTT. Variable domain in full (rest from reference TRBV19 and TRBJ1-1): DGGITQSPKYLFRKEGQNVTLSCEQNLNHDAMYWYRQDPGQGLRLIYYSQIVNDFQKGDIAEGYSVSREKKESFPLTVTSAQKNPTAFYLCASSNQGGIWTEAFFGQGTRLTVV.

The sample holds one count of this clone. The chain uses TRBV5-1 and TRBJ1-4; D is possibly TRBD1 (6 bases). Germline CDR1 and CDR2: SGHRS and YFSETQ. This CDR3 has 19 amino acids. Trimming left V 0 bases short and J 0 bases short, with 18 bases between. In DNA form, the CDR3 reads TGCGCCAGCAGCTTGGCGGGGGGCGCTGGTCTCCCAACTAATGAAAAACTGTTTTTT. Translating gives CASSLAGGAGLPTNEKLFF.

A word on this clone: Additional DNA sequences in this sample encode the identical CDR3. V gene TRBV2 combines with J gene TRBJ2-7; D unclear. V dropped 3 bases and J dropped 2 bases, with 11 bases sitting between them. Per the germline V gene, CDR1 is SNHLY and CDR2 is FYNNEI. This CDR3 spans 14 amino acids. The CDR3 is CASSESSATYEQYF. The CDR3, as DNA: TGTGCCAGCAGTGAGTCCAGCGCTACCTACGAGCAGTACTTC. The variable domain in full, with the rest retrieved from reference TRBV2 and TRBJ2-7, is EPEVTQTPSHQVTQMGQEVILRCVPISNHLYFYWYRQILGQKVEFLVSFYNNEISEKSEIFDDQFSVERPDGSNFTLKIRSTKLEDSAMYFCASSESSATYEQYFGPGTRLTVT.

Written as DNA, the CDR3 is TGTGCCAGCAGCTGGGGACTAGCGCGACCCGAGCAGTACTTC. Residues: CASSWGLARPEQYF. The V call is TRBV7-2, the J call TRBJ2-7, with 10 bases identical to TRBD2. The CDR3 is 14 amino acids. The germline V gene has CDR1 SGHTA and CDR2 FQGNSA. V gave up 4 bases and J gave up 6 bases; unmatched junction bases: 6.

This clone was counted a few times. The J gene is TRBJ2-1, the V gene TRBV10-3, with 7 bases matching TRBD1. CDR1 and CDR2 (germline): ENHRY, SYGVKD. After removal of 0 bases from V and 4 bases from J, the junction contained 6 bases not matched to a gene. CDR3 length equals 16 residues. The CDR3 reads CAISESRQGVYNEQFF. The CDR3 coding sequence is TGTGCCATCAGTGAGTCGCGGCAGGGGGTGTACAATGAGCAGTTCTTC.

The V gene is TRBV7-6, the J gene TRBJ2-2, with D perhaps matching TRBD2 (5 bases). Germline CDR1 and CDR2: SGHVS and FNYEAQ. This CDR3 has 13 residues. V lost 3 bases, J lost 3 bases, and 5 bases lay in between. CDR3 sequence: CASSFGDTGELFF. Written as DNA, the CDR3 is TGTGCCAGCAGCTTCGGGGACACCGGGGAGCTGTTTTTT.

As to this clone: Distinct nucleotide sequences in the sample also encode this CDR3. This sequence joins TRBV7-3 and TRBJ1-1; D unresolved. The CDR3 contains 13 residues. V was pared by 3 bases and J by 4 bases, with 9 bases between. Germline loops: CDR1 SGHTA, CDR2 FQGTGA. CDR3 DNA: TGTGCCAGCAGCTTGACTCAAGGCACTGAAGCTTTCTTT. Translation: CASSLTQGTEAFF. The full variable domain, its missing parts supplied by reference TRBV7-3 and TRBJ1-1, is GAGVSQTPSNKVTEKGKYVELRCDPISGHTALYWYRQSLGQGPEFLIYFQGTGAADDSGLPNDRFFAVRPEGSVSTLKIQRTERGDSAVYLCASSLTQGTEAFFGQGTRLTVV.

The V gene is TRBV7-2, the J gene TRBJ1-2; D not resolved. Per germline, CDR1 SGHTA and CDR2 FQGNSA. This CDR3 is 12 amino acids long. V shed 2 bases and J shed 14 bases, with 15 bases lying between them. This CDR3 is CASSLPHEFGTF. The CDR3 DNA reads as TGTGCCAGCAGCTTACCCCACGAATTCGGGACCTTC. The variable domain in full, completed from reference TRBV7-2 and TRBJ1-2, reads GAGVSQSPSNKVTEKGKDVELRCDPISGHTALYWYRQSLGQGLEFLIYFQGNSAPDKSGLPSDRFSAERTGGSVSTLTIQRTQQEDSAVYLCASSLPHEFGTFGSGTRLTVV.

This chain joins TRBV9 and TRBJ2-5; D is perhaps TRBD2 (5 bases). The length of the CDR3 is 12 residues. The V and J ends lost 4 bases and 5 bases respectively, with 9 bases between them. CDR1 is SGDLS and CDR2 is YYNGEE in the germline V gene. The CDR3 DNA is TGTGCCAGCAGCCCCGGGAAGGAGACCCAGTACTTC. It translates to CASSPGKETQYF.

This rearrangement joins TRBV15 to TRBJ2-1, with 12 positions matching TRBD2. The CDR3 extends over 15 amino acids. CDR1 and CDR2 (germline): LNHNV, YYDKDF (reference sequence). J gave up 10 bases and V 5 bases, and 9 bases lay outside the gene matches. Here the CDR3 DNA reads TGTGCCACCAGCCCGAGACTAGCGGGGGCCATCGAGCAGTTCTTC. It is translated as CATSPRLAGAIEQFF.

The chain links TRBV28 to TRBJ1-1; D perhaps matches TRBD1 (6 bases). V was cut by 1 base and J by 10 bases, with 16 bases left in between. Germline V lookup: CDR1 MDHEN, CDR2 SYDVKM. The CDR3 is 14 residues long. The CDR3 loop is CASSLSFRGTGAFF. CDR3 in DNA: TGTGCCAGCAGTTTATCTTTTAGGGGGACGGGAGCTTTCTTT.

This chain uses TRBV6-5 with TRBJ1-1; possible D gene TRBD1, 6 bases. Per the germline V gene, CDR1 is MNHEY and CDR2 is SVGAGI. Trimming pared 6 bases from V and 11 bases from J, leaving 16 bases between. The CDR3 extends over 12 amino acids. In DNA form, the CDR3 reads TGTGCCAGCAGCACACAGGGAGTTGCTGCTTTCTTT. Translating gives CASSTQGVAAFF.

The chain is built from TRBV10-3 and TRBJ2-7; D may match TRBD1 or TRBD2 (5 bases each). Germline V gene sequence: CDR1 ENHRY, CDR2 SYGVKD. This CDR3 has 15 amino acids. With 0 bases removed from V and 0 bases from J, the gap between germline ends came to 9 bases. CDR3 amino acids: CAISESRGASYEQYF. The CDR3 nucleotides read TGTGCCATCAGTGAGTCGAGAGGGGCCTCCTACGAGCAGTACTTC.

This chain connects TRBV7-9 to TRBJ2-5; 11 bases agree with TRBD2. CDR1 SEHNR and CDR2 FQNEAQ come from the germline V gene (reference sequence). V lost 3 bases and J lost 1; bases outside the gene matches: 1. This CDR3 region has 15 residues. The CDR3 spells CASSLGLAVQETQYF. The CDR3 DNA reads TGTGCCAGCAGCTTGGGACTAGCGGTCCAAGAGACCCAGTACTTC. Full variable domain (rest looked up from reference TRBV7-9 and TRBJ2-5): DTGVSQNPRHKITKRGQNVTFRCDPISEHNRLYWYRQTLGQGPEFLTYFQNEAQLEKSRLLSDRFSAERPKGSFSTLEIQRTEQGDSAMYLCASSLGLAVQETQYFGPGTRLLVL.

The genes are TRBV19 and TRBJ1-1; tentative D call: TRBD1 (5 bases). The CDR3 runs 16 residues. The V end lost 3 bases, the J end lost 1 base, and 15 bases lay between the germline ends. Germline assignment: CDR1 LNHDA and CDR2 SQIVND (reference sequence). The DNA for the CDR3 is TGTGCCAGTAGTATCACCCCCGGCAGGGCGAACACTGAAGCTTTCTTT. Its translation: CASSITPGRANTEAFF.

V gene TRBV4-3 combines with J gene TRBJ1-2; 9 positions match TRBD1. With 1 base clipped from V and 4 bases from J, the junction kept 4 bases outside the gene matches. Germline assignment: CDR1 LGHNA and CDR2 YSLEER. The length of the CDR3 is 15 residues. For the CDR3, the DNA is TGCGCCAGCAGCCAAGGGGGACAGGGCGTCTATGGCTACACCTTC. This translates into CASSQGGQGVYGYTF.